This section outlines one T cell receptor (beta chain) sequence together with its context. This clonotype has at least ten counts. Its target antigen remains unknown. Per-base qualities were not stored, and no clone one base away is much larger. In the germline V gene (reference sequence), CDR1 corresponds to DFQATT and CDR2 to SNEGSKA. Unmatched junction bases come to 6, with V trimmed by 6 bases and J by 5 bases. The cysteine opens and the phenylalanine closes a CDR3 of 13 amino acids. Only the CDR3 part of the read is kept: 39 bases, read in frame from the first base. The sequencer listed for this sample is Illumina HiSeq 2500. TCR beta libraries were prepared by quantitative 5'-RACE with molecular barcodes. In the authors' own workflow: Disease-linked TCR variants were identified with a new computational method built on a probabilistic model of VDJ rearrangement. The raw public reads went through TCRdb reprocessing: fastp at Q25, MiXCR clone calling, in-frame beta chains kept. Identical CDR3 protein sequences are pooled into one entry, listed with their most common genes and DNA. The V and J calls here are based on TCRdb, not the publication. For this sample there are a few hundred thousand distinct CDR3 sequences; more than 20% appear just once. Of the sample, about 3.7% is held by the ten largest clones.

These data come from a study of CD8 T cells in ankylosing spondylitis (dated by TCRdb to about 2017). In terms of the full investigation: To find TCR variants linked to disease, the study profiled T cell receptor beta repertoires in ankylosing spondylitis patients and healthy donors. Samples of peripheral blood were taken, and for ankylosing spondylitis patients, synovial fluid was collected as well. In total, the full study cohort was made up of some 100 healthy donors and approximately 27 ankylosing spondylitis patients. The paper's findings and limits, for the study overall: The disease-linked clones were reported as significantly enriched in matched synovial fluid samples from ankylosing spondylitis patients. Some of the motif variants had been reported before in the synovial fluid and blood of reactive arthritis patients, a finding that suggests common disease-initiation mechanisms. Blood from ankylosing spondylitis patients appeared to be characterized by a TCR beta motif composed of eight highly homologous amino acid variants. In peripheral blood, the disease-linked clones were found at relatively low frequencies and had a CD8+ phenotype.

The chain employs TRBV20-1 and TRBJ2-7, and TRBD2 matches 11 of the central bases. The sequenced material came from blood, either unsorted or a sorted T cell fraction (not recorded which). The clonotype was recovered from a female donor with ankylosing spondylitis or in good health (not recorded which). The nucleotide sequence is TGCAGTGCAGACTCGACTAGCGGGAACGAGCAGTACTTC. This translates into CSADSTSGNEQYF.